This section outlines one T cell receptor beta chain sequence together with its context. Trimming stripped 6 bases from V and 8 bases from J, with 16 bases between. The germline V gene encodes CDR1 SGHTA and CDR2 FQGTGA. This CDR3 comprises 13 residues. This sample is drawn from a study of T cell responses to AZD1222 COVID-19 vaccine. About the study: Whether given at about 4 or about 12 weeks, second doses were pooled.

Produced via immunoSEQ multiplex PCR; TCRdb's table is partial and in-frame only. The profile shows around 130,000 clones, 75% to 95% of them singletons. The gene calls are TRBV7-3 and TRBJ1-1, with D maybe TRBD1 (5 bases). The sequence was collected from an adult in good health. The specimen comprised peripheral blood, sampled on day 0 of AZD1222 vaccination. As DNA, the CDR3 is TGTGCCAGCAGTCAGGGTCACAGTTCAGAAGCTTTCTTT. Its translation: CASSQGHSSEAFF.